These 3 T cell receptor beta chains were sequenced from one sample in a study of OX40 agonist ivuxolimab in advanced cancers. Assay: immunoSEQ multiplex PCR; the TCRdb copy retains only in-frame clones and omits some. Here the sample spans about 82,000 clones, about nine tenths being singletons. The material sequenced was CD4+ or CD8+ T cells sorted from blood, taken in a trial of the OX40 agonist ivuxolimab. The receptors come from an adult with an advanced solid tumor such as melanoma, head and neck, liver or kidney cancer.

The rearrangement uses TRBV18 and TRBJ2-7, with 11 bases aligning to TRBD2. The germline gives CDR1 KGHSH, CDR2 LQKENI. After removal of 4 bases from V and 5 bases from J, the junction contained 7 bases not matched to a gene. CDR3 length equals 15 residues. As DNA, the CDR3 is TGTGCCAGCTCACTGATGACTAGCGGGGACAACGAGCAGTACTTC. This translates into CASSLMTSGDNEQYF.

The DNA for the CDR3 is TGTGCCACCAGCAGAGGACGAGCGGGTGAGTCGGGTGCTTTCTTT. Amino acids: CATSRGRAGESGAFF. The chain recombines TRBV15 with TRBJ1-1; D unresolved. Trimming stripped 1 base from V and 11 bases from J, with 20 bases between. This CDR3 has 15 residues. Germline CDR1 reads LNHNV; CDR2 reads YYDKDF (reference sequence).

The chain joins TRBV4-1 to TRBJ1-2; 9 bases are a match to TRBD1. Germline values: CDR1 MGHRA, CDR2 YSYEKL. The CDR3 is made up of 14 amino acids. With V trimmed by 4 bases and J by 4 bases, 4 bases remained unmatched. The CDR3 loop is CASSPRDRVYGYTF. CDR3 DNA sequence: TGCGCCAGCAGCCCCCGGGACAGGGTCTATGGCTACACCTTC.